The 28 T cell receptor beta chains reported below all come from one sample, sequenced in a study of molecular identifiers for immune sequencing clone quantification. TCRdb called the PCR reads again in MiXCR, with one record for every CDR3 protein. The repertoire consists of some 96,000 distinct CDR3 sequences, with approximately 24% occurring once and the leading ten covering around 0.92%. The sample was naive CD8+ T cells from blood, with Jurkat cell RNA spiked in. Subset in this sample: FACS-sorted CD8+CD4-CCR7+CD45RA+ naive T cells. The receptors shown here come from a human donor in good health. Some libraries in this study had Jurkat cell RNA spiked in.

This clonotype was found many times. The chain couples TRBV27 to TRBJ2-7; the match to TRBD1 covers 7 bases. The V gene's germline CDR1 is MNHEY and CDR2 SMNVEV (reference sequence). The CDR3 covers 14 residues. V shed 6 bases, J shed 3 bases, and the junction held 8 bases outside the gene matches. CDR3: CASSPTGQIYEQYF. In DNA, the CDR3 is TGTGCCAGCAGCCCAACGGGACAGATCTACGAGCAGTACTTC.

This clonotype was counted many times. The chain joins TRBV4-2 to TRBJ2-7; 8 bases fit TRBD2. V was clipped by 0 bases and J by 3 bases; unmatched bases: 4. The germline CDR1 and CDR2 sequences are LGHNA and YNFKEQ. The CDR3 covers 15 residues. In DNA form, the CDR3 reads TGTGCCAGCAGCCAAGAAAAGCGGGAGTACTACGAGCAGTACTTC. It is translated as CASSQEKREYYEQYF.

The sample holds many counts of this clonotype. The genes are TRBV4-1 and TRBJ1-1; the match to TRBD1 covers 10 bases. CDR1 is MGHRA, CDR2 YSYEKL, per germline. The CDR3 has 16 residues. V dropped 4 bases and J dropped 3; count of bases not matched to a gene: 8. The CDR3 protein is CASSLTSGTGDTEAFF. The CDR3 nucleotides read TGCGCCAGCAGCCTCACCTCCGGGACAGGGGACACTGAAGCTTTCTTT.

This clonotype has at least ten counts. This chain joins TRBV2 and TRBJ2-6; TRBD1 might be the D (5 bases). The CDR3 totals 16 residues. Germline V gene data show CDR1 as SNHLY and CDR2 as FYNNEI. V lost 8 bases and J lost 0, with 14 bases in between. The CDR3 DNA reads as TGTGCCAGCCGATGGGGCGTTTCCTCTGGGGCCAACGTCCTGACTTTC. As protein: CASRWGVSSGANVLTF.

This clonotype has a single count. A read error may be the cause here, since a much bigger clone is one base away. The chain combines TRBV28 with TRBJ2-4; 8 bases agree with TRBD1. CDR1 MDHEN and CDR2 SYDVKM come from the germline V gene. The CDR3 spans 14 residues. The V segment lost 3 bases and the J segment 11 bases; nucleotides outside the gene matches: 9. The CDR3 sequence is CASSFGQGGDVQYF. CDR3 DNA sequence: TGTGCCAGCAGTTTCGGACAGGGTGGCGACGTTCAGTACTTC.

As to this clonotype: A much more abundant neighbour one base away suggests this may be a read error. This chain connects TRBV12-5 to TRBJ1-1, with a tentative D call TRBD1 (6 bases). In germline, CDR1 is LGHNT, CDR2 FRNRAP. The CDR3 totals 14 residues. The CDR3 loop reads CDSGLAGGLDEAFF. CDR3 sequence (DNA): TGTGATAGTGGTTTGGCGGGGGGCTTGGATGAAGCTTTCTTT. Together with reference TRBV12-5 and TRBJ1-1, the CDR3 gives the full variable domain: DARVTQTPRHKVTEMGQEVTMRCQPILGHNTVFWYRQTMMQGLELLAYFRNRAPLDDSGMPKDRFSAEMPDATLATLKIQPSEPRDSAVYFCDSGLAGGLDEAFFGQGTRLTVV.

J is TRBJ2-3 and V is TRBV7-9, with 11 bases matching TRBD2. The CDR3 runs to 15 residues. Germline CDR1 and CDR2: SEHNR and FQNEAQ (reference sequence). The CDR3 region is CVSSLAGGPADTQYF. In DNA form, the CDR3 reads TGTGTTAGCAGCTTAGCGGGGGGGCCCGCAGATACGCAGTATTTT.

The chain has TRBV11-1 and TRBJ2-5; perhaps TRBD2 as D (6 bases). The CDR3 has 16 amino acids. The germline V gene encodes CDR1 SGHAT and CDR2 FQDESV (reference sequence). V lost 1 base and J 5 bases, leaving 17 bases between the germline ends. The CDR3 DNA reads TGTGCCAGCAGCTTAGGGATTAGCGGTATAGCGGAGACCCAGTACTTC. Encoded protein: CASSLGISGIAETQYF.

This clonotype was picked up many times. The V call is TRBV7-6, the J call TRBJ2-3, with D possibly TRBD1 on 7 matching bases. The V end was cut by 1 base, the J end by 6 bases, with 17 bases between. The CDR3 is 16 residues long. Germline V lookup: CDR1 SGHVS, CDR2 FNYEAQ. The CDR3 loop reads CASSLGSDRDLDTQYF. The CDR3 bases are TGTGCCAGCAGCTTAGGGTCCGACAGGGACTTGGATACGCAGTATTTT. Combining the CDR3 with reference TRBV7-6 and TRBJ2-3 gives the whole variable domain GAGVSQSPRYKVTKRGQDVALRCDPISGHVSLYWYRQALGQGPEFLTYFNYEAQQDKSGLPNDRFSAERPEGSISTLTIQRTEQRDSAMYRCASSLGSDRDLDTQYFGPGTRLTVL.

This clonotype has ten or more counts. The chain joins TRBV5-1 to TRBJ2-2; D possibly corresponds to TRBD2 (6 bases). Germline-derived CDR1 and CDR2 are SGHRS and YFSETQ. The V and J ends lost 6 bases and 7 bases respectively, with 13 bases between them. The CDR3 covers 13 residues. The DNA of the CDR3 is TGCGCCAGCATCGATAGCGGTAACGGGGAGCTGTTTTTT. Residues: CASIDSGNGELFF.

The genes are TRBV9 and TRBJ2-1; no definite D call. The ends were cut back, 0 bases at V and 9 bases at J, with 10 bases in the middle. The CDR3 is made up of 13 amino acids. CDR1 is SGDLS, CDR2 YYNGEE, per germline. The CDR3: CASSVVWGSEQFF. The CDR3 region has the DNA TGTGCCAGCAGCGTAGTGTGGGGTAGTGAGCAGTTCTTC.

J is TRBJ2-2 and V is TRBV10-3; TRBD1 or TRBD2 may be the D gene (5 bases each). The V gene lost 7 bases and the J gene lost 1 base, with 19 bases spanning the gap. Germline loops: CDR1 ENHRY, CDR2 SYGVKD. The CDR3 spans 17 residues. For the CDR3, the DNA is TGTGCCATCACCACGCCCCCCCCAGGGAGGAACACCGGGGAGCTGTTTTTT. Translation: CAITTPPPGRNTGELFF.

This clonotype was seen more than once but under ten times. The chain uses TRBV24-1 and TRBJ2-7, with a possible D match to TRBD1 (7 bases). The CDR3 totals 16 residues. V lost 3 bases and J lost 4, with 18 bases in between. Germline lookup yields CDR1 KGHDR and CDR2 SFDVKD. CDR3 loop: CATSDPRGTDPYEQYF. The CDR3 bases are TGTGCCACCAGTGATCCTCGGGGGACAGACCCTTACGAGCAGTACTTC.

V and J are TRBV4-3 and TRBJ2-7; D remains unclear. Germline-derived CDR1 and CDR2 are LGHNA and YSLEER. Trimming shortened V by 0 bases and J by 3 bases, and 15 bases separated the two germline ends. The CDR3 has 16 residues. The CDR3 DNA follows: TGCGCCAGCAGCCAAGATAACTCTAGGGCTTACTACGAGCAGTACTTC. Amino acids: CASSQDNSRAYYEQYF.

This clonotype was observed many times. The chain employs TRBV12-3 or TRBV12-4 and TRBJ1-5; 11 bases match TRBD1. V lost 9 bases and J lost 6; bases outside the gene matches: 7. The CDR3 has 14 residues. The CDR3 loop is CASRTGGASQPQHF. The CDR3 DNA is TGTGCCAGTCGGACAGGGGGCGCTTCTCAGCCCCAGCATTTT.

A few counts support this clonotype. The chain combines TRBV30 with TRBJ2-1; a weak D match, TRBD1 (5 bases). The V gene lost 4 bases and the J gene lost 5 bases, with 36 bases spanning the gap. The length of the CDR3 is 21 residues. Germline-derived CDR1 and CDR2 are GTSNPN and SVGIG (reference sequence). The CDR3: CAWNVNVRQGSPIVSHNEQFF. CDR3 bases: TGTGCCTGGAATGTTAATGTCCGGCAGGGTTCCCCTATAGTGTCCCACAATGAGCAGTTCTTC.

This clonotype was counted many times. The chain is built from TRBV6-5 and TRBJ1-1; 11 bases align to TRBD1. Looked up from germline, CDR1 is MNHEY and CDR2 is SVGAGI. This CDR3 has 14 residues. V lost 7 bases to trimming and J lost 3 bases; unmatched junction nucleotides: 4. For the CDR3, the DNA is TGTGCCAGCACCTGGGGACAGGGGGACACTGAAGCTTTCTTT. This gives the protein CASTWGQGDTEAFF.

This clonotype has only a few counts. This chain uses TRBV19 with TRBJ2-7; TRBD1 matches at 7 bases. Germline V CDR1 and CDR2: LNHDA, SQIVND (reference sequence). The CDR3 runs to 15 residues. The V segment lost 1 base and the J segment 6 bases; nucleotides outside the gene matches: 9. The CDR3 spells CASSIGGRGSAEQYF. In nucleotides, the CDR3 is TGTGCCAGTAGTATAGGTGGCAGGGGGTCAGCCGAGCAGTACTTC.

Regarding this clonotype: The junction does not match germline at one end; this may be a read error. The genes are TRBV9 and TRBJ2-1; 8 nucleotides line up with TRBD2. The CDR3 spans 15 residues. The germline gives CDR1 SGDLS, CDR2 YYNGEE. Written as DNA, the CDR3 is TGTGCCAGCAGCCCCAGGACTAGCTTTAACAATGAGCAGCTCTTC. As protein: CASSPRTSFNNEQLF. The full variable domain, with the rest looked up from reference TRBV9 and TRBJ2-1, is DSGVTQTPKHLITATGQRVTLRCSPRSGDLSVYWYQQSLDQGLQFLIQYYNGEERAKGNILERFSAQQFPDLHSELNLSSLELGDSALYFCASSPRTSFNNEQLFGPGTRLTVL.

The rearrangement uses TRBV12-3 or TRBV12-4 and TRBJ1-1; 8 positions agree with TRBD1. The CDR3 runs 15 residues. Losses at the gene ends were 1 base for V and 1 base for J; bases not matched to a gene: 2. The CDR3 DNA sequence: TGTGCCAGCAGTTTAGTTGGGACAGGGAACACTGAAGCTTTCTTT. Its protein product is CASSLVGTGNTEAFF.

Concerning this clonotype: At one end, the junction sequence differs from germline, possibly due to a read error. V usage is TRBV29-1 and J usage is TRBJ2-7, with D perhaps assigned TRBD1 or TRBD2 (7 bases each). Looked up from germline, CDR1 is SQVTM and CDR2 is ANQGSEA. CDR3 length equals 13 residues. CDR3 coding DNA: TGCAGCGTCGAGCGGGACAGCTCCTACGCGCCGTCCTTC. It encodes CSVERDSSYAPSF.

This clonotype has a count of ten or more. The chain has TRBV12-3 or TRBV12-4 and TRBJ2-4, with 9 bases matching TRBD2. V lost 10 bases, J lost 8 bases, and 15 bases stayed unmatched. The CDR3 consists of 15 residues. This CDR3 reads CAIWASGEDGYIQYF. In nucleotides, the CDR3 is TGTGCCATATGGGCTAGCGGGGAGGATGGTTACATTCAGTACTTC.

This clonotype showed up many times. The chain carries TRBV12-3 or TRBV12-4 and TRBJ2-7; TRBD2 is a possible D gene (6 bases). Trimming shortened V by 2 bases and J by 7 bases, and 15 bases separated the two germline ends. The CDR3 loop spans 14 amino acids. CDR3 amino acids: CASSLSGTLEEQYF. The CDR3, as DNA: TGTGCCAGCAGTTTATCTGGGACTTTAGAGGAGCAGTACTTC.

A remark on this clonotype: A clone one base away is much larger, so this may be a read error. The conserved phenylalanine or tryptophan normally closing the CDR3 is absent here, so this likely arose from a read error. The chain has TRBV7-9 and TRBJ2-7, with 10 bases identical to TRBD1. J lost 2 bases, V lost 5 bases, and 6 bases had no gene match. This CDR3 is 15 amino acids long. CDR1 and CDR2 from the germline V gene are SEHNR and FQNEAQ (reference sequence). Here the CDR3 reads CASSPGTGATYEQYI. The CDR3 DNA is TGTGCCAGCAGCCCAGGGACAGGGGCGACCTACGAGCAGTACATC.

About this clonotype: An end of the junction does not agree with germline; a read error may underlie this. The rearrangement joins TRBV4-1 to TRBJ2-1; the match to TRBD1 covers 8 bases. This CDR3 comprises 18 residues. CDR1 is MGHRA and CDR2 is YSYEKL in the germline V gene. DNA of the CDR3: TGCGCCCGCAGCGATTCAGGGGGCTGGAACCTTTATAACAATGAGCAGTTCTTC. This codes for CARSDSGGWNLYNNEQFF.

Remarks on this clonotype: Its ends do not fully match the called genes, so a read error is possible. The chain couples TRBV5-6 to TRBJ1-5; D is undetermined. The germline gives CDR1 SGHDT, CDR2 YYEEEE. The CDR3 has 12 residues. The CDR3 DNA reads TGTGCCTGCAGCTTACTAGATCAGCCCCAGCATTTT. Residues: CACSLLDQPQHF.

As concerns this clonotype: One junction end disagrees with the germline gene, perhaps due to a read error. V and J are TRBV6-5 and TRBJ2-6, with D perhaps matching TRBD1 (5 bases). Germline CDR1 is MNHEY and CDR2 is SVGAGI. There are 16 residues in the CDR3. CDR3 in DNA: TGTGCCAGCAGTTATAACGTGGATCCTGGGGCCAACGGCCTGACTTTC. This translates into CASSYNVDPGANGLTF.

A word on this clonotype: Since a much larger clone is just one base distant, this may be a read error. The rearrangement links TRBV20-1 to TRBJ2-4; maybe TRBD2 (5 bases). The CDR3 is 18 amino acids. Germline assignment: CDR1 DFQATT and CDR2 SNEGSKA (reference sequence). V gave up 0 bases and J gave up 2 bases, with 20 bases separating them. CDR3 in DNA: TGCAGTGCTAGAGATTCAGGAGGCGGAGAGCTAACCAAAAACATTCAGTACTTC. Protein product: CSARDSGGGELTKNIQYF.